Shown below are 19 T cell receptor beta chains from a single sample sequenced in a study of blood T cell repertoires in COVID-19. Assay: immunoSEQ multiplex PCR; the TCRdb copy retains only in-frame clones and omits some. The sample shows 300,000 or so clones, around 86% of them seen only once. The sequencing sample was made of PBMCs or T cells enriched from blood (not recorded which). The source is a woman between 40 and 55 years old with acute COVID-19.

The CDR3 sequence: CASSDTQGRNQPQHF. The CDR3 DNA reads as TGTGCCAGTAGTGACACACAGGGACGCAATCAGCCCCAGCATTTT. The V gene is TRBV19, the J gene TRBJ1-5; TRBD1 might be the D (6 bases). Germline values: CDR1 LNHDA, CDR2 SQIVND (reference sequence). The V and J ends lost 5 bases and 2 bases respectively, with 13 bases between them. The CDR3 spans 15 residues.

The rearrangement joins TRBV6-6 to TRBJ1-5, with D possibly matching TRBD1 (5 bases). Germline V gene lookup returns CDR1 MNHNY and CDR2 SVGAGI (reference sequence). The V end lost 5 bases, the J end lost 1 base, and 15 bases lay between the germline ends. This CDR3 spans 16 amino acids. In DNA, the CDR3 is TGTGCCAGCAGTATGGAACGCGACAGCAGCAATCAGCCCCAGCATTTT. Its protein product is CASSMERDSSNQPQHF.

This clone was detected a few times. The CDR3 region is CASSKAGQGYEQYF. The CDR3 nucleotides are TGTGCCAGCAGCAAAGCGGGACAGGGGTACGAGCAGTACTTC. The V and J genes are TRBV14 and TRBJ2-7; 10 bases match TRBD1. Germline V gene lookup returns CDR1 SGHDN and CDR2 FVKESK. The CDR3 runs to 14 residues. J gave up 4 bases and V 5 bases, and 5 bases lay outside the gene matches.

The J gene is TRBJ1-6, the V gene TRBV2; a weak D match, TRBD1 (5 bases). The V end lost 4 bases, the J end lost 8 bases, and 9 bases lay between the germline ends. Per germline, CDR1 SNHLY and CDR2 FYNNEI. This CDR3 is 13 amino acids long. The DNA for the CDR3 is TGTGCCAGCAGTGTGGAAGGGGATTCACCCCTCCACTTT. Protein product: CASSVEGDSPLHF.

This clone occurred once. The chain is built from TRBV6-2 or TRBV6-3 and TRBJ1-2, with unresolved D. The CDR3 loop spans 12 amino acids. Between the trimmed V and J ends, which lost 0 bases and 4 bases, there was a span of 3 bases. Per germline, CDR1 MNHEY and CDR2 SVGEGT. CDR3 coding DNA: TGTGCCAGCAGTTACTCGGCCTATGGCTACACCTTC. It translates to CASSYSAYGYTF.

This chain joins TRBV20-1 and TRBJ2-7; 7 bases are shared with TRBD2. There are 16 residues in the CDR3. V shed 3 bases and J 2 bases; nucleotides not matched to a gene: 13. CDR1 and CDR2 from the germline V gene are DFQATT and SNEGSKA (reference sequence). The CDR3 reads CSASDGGASGTYEQYF. The CDR3 DNA reads TGCAGTGCTAGTGACGGCGGGGCTAGCGGTACCTACGAGCAGTACTTC.

The chain links TRBV28 to TRBJ2-5, with 8 bases lining up with TRBD1. This CDR3 is 14 amino acids long. Germline V lookup: CDR1 MDHEN, CDR2 SYDVKM. V shed 6 bases and J 1 base; nucleotides not matched to a gene: 4. CDR3 in amino acids: CASSRQGIQETQYF. The CDR3 nucleotides read TGTGCCAGCAGCAGACAGGGGATCCAAGAGACCCAGTACTTC. The full variable domain, rest sourced from reference TRBV28 and TRBJ2-5, is DVKVTQSSRYLVKRTGEKVFLECVQDMDHENMFWYRQDPGLGLRLIYFSYDVKMKEKGDIPEGYSVSREKKERFSLILESASTNQTSMYLCASSRQGIQETQYFGPGTRLLVL.

The V gene is TRBV6-5, the J gene TRBJ2-5; a possible D gene is TRBD2 (7 bases). The CDR3 sequence is 16 residues long. Germline loops: CDR1 MNHEY, CDR2 SVGAGI. The V end lost 2 bases, the J end lost 4 bases, and 17 bases lay between the germline ends. The CDR3: CASSYGVGGAGETQYF. The DNA of the CDR3 is TGTGCCAGCAGTTACGGTGTGGGGGGGGCCGGAGAGACCCAGTACTTC.

The J gene is TRBJ2-3, the V gene TRBV25-1; 9 nucleotides agree with TRBD1. This CDR3 is built from 17 residues. With 0 bases clipped from V and 5 bases from J, the junction kept 9 bases outside the gene matches. Per the germline V gene, CDR1 is MGHDK and CDR2 is SYGVNS. CDR3 nucleotides: TGTGCCAGCAGTGAATACAAAGGGACAGGGACGGTAGATACGCAGTATTTT. Translating it yields CASSEYKGTGTVDTQYF.

V gene TRBV19 combines with J gene TRBJ1-2, with 8 nucleotides matching TRBD1. Germline values: CDR1 LNHDA, CDR2 SQIVND (reference sequence). The CDR3 has 18 amino acids. V lost 5 bases to trimming and J lost 5 bases; unmatched junction nucleotides: 19. In DNA, the CDR3 is TGTGCCAGTAGTTACCCCGGATCCCCACAGGGGGGGATGTATGGCTACACCTTC. As protein: CASSYPGSPQGGMYGYTF.

CDR3 in DNA: TGTGCCAGCAGCCAATACCGGGAGACCCAGTACTTC. Translating it yields CASSQYRETQYF. The chain has TRBV12-3 or TRBV12-4 and TRBJ2-5; D ambiguous. The CDR3 is 12 residues long. Trimming removed 6 bases from V and 5 bases from J, with 10 bases in between.

A single count supports this clone. V is TRBV19 and J is TRBJ1-2; D is undetermined. The V gene lost 3 bases and the J gene lost 8 bases, with 16 bases spanning the gap. The CDR3 sequence is 14 residues long. CDR1 is LNHDA and CDR2 is SQIVND in the germline V gene (reference sequence). The CDR3: CASSIDVQFSGYTF. The CDR3 DNA reads TGTGCCAGTAGTATCGATGTTCAGTTTTCCGGCTACACCTTC. Full variable domain (rest looked up from reference TRBV19 and TRBJ1-2): DGGITQSPKYLFRKEGQNVTLSCEQNLNHDAMYWYRQDPGQGLRLIYYSQIVNDFQKGDIAEGYSVSREKKESFPLTVTSAQKNPTAFYLCASSIDVQFSGYTFGSGTRLTVV.

The chain links TRBV3-1 (or the pseudogene TRBV3-2) to TRBJ1-1; possible D gene TRBD1, 5 bases. The CDR3 is 15 residues long. V shed 6 bases and J shed 1 base, with 15 bases lying between them. Germline V gene sequence: CDR1 LGHDT, CDR2 YNNKEL (reference sequence). The chain's CDR3 is CASRALGGWNTEAFF. Written as DNA, the CDR3 is TGTGCCAGCAGGGCGCTGGGGGGGTGGAACACTGAAGCTTTCTTT.

V and J are TRBV4-1 and TRBJ1-5, with D hard to call. The germline CDR1 and CDR2 sequences are MGHRA and YSYEKL. CDR3 length: 16 residues. The V end was cut by 0 bases, the J end by 2 bases, with 11 bases between. Here the CDR3 DNA reads TGCGCCAGCAGCCAAGAACGGGTCCTTGGCAATCAGCCCCAGCATTTT. Protein: CASSQERVLGNQPQHF.

The genes are TRBV6-2 or TRBV6-3 and TRBJ1-5; unclear D gene. This CDR3 has 15 residues. Trimming pared 4 bases from V and 0 bases from J, leaving 10 bases between. Germline V lookup: CDR1 MNHEY, CDR2 SVGEGT. The CDR3 here is CASSWRGDSNQPQHF. CDR3 DNA: TGTGCCAGCAGTTGGAGAGGAGATAGCAATCAGCCCCAGCATTTT.

CDR3: CATRNPLGTGGGSYNEQFF. The CDR3, as DNA: TGTGCCACCAGGAACCCCTTGGGGACAGGGGGGGGCTCCTACAATGAGCAGTTCTTC. The chain is built from TRBV15 and TRBJ2-1, with TRBD1 matching over 11 bases. Trimming took 6 bases from V and 0 from J; bases not matched to a gene: 13. The germline V gene encodes CDR1 LNHNV and CDR2 YYDKDF (reference sequence). This CDR3 comprises 19 residues.

This rearrangement joins TRBV14 to TRBJ1-3, with D possibly being TRBD1 (6 bases). The CDR3 extends over 15 amino acids. V dropped 4 bases and J dropped 0 bases, with 10 bases sitting between them. Germline values: CDR1 SGHDN, CDR2 FVKESK. The CDR3, as DNA: TGTGCCAGCAGCCTAGTACAGGGCTCTGGAAACACCATATATTTT. The encoded protein is CASSLVQGSGNTIYF.

The rearrangement joins TRBV4-3 to TRBJ2-2; D perhaps matches TRBD2 (7 bases). The V end lost 5 bases, the J end lost 6 bases, and 28 bases lay between the germline ends. CDR3 length: 19 amino acids. Germline values: CDR1 LGHNA, CDR2 YSLEER. The CDR3 DNA reads as TGCGCCAGCAGCGAAAGGGGGGGCCGGCCCGGGTATCTTGCCGGGGAGCTGTTTTTT. It codes for CASSERGGRPGYLAGELFF.

The chain has TRBV7-9 and TRBJ1-1; the match to TRBD1 covers 8 bases. The CDR3 is 14 amino acids. V shed 7 bases, J shed 1 base, and the junction held 5 bases outside the gene matches. CDR1 is SEHNR, CDR2 FQNEAQ, per germline (reference sequence). The CDR3 sequence: CASIPGTGNTEAFF. The CDR3 DNA reads TGTGCCAGCATCCCAGGGACAGGGAACACTGAAGCTTTCTTT.